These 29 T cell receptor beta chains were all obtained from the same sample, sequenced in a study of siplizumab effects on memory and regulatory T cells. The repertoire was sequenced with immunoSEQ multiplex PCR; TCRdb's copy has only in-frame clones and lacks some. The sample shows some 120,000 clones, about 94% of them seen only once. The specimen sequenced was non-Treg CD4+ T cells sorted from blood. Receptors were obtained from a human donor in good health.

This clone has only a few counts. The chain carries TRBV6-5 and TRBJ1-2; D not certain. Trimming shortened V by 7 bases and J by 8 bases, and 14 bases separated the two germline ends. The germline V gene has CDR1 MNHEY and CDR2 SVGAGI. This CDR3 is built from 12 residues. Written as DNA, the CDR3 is TGTGCCAGCATGACGAAGCGGGGAGGCTACACCTTC. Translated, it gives CASMTKRGGYTF.

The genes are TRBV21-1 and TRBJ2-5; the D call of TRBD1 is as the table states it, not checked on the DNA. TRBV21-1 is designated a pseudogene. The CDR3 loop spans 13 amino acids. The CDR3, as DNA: TGTGCCAGCGTAGACAGGGGGCAGGAGACCCAGTACTTC. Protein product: CASVDRGQETQYF.

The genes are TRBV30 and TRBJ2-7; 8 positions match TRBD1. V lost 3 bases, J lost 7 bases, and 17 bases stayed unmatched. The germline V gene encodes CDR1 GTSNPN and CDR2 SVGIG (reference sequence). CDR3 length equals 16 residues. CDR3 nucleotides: TGTGCCTGGAGCGAAAAGGGAGGACAGGGAGGTAGGGAGCAGTACTTC. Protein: CAWSEKGGQGGREQYF.

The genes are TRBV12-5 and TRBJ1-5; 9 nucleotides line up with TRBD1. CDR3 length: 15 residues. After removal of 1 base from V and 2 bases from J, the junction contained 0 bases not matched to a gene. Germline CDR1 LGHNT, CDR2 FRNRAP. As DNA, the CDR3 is TGTGCTAGTGGTTTGGGACAGGGGGGCAATCAGCCCCAGCATTTT. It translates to CASGLGQGGNQPQHF.

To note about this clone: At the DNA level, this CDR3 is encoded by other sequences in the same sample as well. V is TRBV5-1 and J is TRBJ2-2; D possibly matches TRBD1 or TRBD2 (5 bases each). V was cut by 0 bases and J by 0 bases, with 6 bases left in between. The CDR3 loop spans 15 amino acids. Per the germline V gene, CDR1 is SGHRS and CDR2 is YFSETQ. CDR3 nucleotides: TGCGCCAGCAGCTTGGGAGGGGCGAACACCGGGGAGCTGTTTTTT. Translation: CASSLGGANTGELFF.

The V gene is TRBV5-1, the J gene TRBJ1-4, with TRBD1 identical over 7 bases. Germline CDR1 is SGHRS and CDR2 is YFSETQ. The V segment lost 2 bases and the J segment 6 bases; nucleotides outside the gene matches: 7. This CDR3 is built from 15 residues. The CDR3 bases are TGCGCCAGCAGCTTCGACAGGGCACCGGATGAAAAACTGTTTTTT. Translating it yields CASSFDRAPDEKLFF.

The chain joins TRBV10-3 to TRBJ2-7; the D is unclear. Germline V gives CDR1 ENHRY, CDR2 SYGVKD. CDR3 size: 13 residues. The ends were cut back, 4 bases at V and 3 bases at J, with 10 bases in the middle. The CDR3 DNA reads TGTGCCATCAGTGCGCAAGTCAACTACGAGCAGTACTTC. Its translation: CAISAQVNYEQYF.

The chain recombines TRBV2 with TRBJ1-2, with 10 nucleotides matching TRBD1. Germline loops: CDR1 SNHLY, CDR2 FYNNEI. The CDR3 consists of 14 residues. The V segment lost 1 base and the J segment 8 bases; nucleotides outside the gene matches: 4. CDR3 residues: CASSEVTGGIGYTF. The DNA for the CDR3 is TGTGCCAGCAGTGAAGTGACAGGGGGCATAGGCTACACCTTC.

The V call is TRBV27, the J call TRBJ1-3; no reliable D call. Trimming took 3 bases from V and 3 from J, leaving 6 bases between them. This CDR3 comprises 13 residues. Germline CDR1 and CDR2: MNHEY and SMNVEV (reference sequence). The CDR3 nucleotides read TGTGCCAGCAGTTTTCGGGGTGGAAACACCATATATTTT. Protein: CASSFRGGNTIYF.

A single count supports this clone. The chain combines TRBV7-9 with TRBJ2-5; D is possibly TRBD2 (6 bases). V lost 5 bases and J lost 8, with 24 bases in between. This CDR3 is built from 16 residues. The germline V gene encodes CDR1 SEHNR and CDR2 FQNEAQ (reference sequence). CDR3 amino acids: CASSGTPGGRLGTQYF. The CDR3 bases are TGTGCCAGCAGCGGGACCCCAGGAGGGCGACTAGGCACCCAGTACTTC.

CDR3 nucleotide sequence: TGTGCCAGCAGCCTCAGTCCCGATCAGCCCCAGCATTTT. The encoded protein is CASSLSPDQPQHF. The chain combines TRBV5-5 with TRBJ1-5, with D unclear. Trimming cost V 4 bases and J 5 bases, with 10 bases left between them. Germline V gene data show CDR1 as SGHKS and CDR2 as YYEKEE (reference sequence). The CDR3 runs to 13 residues.

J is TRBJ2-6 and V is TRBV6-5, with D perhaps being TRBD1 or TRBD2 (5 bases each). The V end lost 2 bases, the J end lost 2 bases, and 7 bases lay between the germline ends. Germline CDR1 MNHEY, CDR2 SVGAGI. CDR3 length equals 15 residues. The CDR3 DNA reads TGTGCCAGCAGTTACGGGGGAACTGGGGCCAACGTCCTGACTTTC. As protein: CASSYGGTGANVLTF.

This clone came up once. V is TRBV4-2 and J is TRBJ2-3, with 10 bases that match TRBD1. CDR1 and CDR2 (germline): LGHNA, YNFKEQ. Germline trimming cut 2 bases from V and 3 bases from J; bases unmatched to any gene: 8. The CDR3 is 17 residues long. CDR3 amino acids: CASSQPSRDRGTDTQYF. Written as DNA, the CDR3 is TGTGCCAGCAGCCAACCAAGTCGGGACAGGGGAACAGATACGCAGTATTTT.

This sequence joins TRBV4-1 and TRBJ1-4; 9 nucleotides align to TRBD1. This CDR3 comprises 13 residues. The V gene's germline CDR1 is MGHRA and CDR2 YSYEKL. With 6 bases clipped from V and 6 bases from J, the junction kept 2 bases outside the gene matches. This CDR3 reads CASRRTGDEKLFF. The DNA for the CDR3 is TGCGCCAGCAGGAGGACAGGGGATGAAAAACTGTTTTTT.

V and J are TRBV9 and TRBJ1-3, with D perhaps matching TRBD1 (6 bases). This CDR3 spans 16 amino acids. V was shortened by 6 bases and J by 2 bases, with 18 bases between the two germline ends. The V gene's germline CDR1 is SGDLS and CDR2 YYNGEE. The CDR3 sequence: CASTLSPGETGNTIYF. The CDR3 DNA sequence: TGTGCCAGCACCCTTTCCCCAGGGGAGACTGGAAACACCATATATTTT.

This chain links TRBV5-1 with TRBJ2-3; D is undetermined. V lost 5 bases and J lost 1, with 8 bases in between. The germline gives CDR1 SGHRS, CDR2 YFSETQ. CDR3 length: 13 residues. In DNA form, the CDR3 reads TGCGCCAGCAGTCATGACGGCACAGATACGCAGTATTTT. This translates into CASSHDGTDTQYF.

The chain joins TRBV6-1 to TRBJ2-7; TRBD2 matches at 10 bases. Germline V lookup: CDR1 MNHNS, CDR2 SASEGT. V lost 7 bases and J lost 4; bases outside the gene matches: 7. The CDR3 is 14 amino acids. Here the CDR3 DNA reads TGTGCCAGCAATCCTAGCGGGGGAGTTTACGAGCAGTACTTC. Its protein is CASNPSGGVYEQYF.

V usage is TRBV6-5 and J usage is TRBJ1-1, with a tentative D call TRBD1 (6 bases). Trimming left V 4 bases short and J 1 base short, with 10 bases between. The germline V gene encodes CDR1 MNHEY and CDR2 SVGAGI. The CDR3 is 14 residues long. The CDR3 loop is CASSWTDQNTEAFF. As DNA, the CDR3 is TGTGCCAGCAGTTGGACAGATCAGAACACTGAAGCTTTCTTT.

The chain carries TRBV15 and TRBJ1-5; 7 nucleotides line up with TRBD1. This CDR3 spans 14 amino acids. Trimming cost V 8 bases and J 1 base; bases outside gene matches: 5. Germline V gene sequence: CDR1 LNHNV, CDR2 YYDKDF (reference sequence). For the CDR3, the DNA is TGTGCCACCGGTCGGGGACAGAGCAATCAGCCCCAGCATTTT. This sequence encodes CATGRGQSNQPQHF.

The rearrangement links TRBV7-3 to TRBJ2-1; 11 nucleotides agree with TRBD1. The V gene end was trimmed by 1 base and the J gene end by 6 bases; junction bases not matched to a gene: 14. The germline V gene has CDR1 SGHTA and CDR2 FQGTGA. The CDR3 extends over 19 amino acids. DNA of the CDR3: TGTGCCAGCAGCTTAATGGGGACAGGGGGTCGTGGGGTGCCCAATGAGCAGTTCTTC. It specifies CASSLMGTGGRGVPNEQFF.

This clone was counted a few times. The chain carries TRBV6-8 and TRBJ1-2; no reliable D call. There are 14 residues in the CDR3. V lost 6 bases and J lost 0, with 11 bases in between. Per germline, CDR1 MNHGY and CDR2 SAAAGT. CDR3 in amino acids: CASSSAAANYGYTF. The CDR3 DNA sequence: TGTGCCAGCAGCTCGGCAGCAGCTAACTATGGCTACACCTTC.

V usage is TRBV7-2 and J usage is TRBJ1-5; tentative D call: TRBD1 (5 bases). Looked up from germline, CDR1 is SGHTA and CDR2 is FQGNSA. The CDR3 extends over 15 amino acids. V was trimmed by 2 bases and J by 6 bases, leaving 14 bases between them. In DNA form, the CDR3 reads TGTGCCAGCAGCTTAAGTCAGGGTTCGGGTCAGCCCCAGCATTTT. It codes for CASSLSQGSGQPQHF.

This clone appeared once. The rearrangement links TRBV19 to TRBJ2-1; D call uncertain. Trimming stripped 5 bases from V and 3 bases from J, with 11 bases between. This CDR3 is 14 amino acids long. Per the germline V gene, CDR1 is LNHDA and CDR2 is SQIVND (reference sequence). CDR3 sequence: CASSYQSVYNEQFF. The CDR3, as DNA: TGTGCCAGTAGTTACCAGAGTGTCTACAATGAGCAGTTCTTC.

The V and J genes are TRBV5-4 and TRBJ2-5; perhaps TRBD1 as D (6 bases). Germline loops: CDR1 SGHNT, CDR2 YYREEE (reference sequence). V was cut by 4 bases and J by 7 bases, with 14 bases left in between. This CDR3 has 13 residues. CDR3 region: CASSRTAMRTQYF. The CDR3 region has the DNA TGTGCCAGCAGCAGGACAGCTATGAGGACCCAGTACTTC.

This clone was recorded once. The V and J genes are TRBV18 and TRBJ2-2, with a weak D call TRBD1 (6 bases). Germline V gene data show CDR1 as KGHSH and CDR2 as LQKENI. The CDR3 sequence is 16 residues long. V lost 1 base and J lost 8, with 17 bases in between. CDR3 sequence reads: CASSPLSQGNGGELFF. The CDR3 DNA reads TGTGCCAGCTCACCACTTTCCCAGGGGAATGGAGGGGAGCTGTTTTTT. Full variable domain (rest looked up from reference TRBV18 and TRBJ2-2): NAGVMQNPRHLVRRRGQEARLRCSPMKGHSHVYWYRQLPEEGLKFMVYLQKENIIDESGMPKERFSAEFPKEGPSILRIQQVVRGDSAAYFCASSPLSQGNGGELFFGEGSRLTVL.

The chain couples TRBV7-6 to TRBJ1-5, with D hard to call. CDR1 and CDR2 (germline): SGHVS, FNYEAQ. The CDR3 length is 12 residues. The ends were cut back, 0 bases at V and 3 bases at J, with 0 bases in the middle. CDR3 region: CASSLANQPQHF. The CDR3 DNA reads TGTGCCAGCAGCTTAGCCAATCAGCCCCAGCATTTT. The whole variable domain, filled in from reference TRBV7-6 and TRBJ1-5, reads GAGVSQSPRYKVTKRGQDVALRCDPISGHVSLYWYRQALGQGPEFLTYFNYEAQQDKSGLPNDRFSAERPEGSISTLTIQRTEQRDSAMYRCASSLANQPQHFGDGTRLSIL.

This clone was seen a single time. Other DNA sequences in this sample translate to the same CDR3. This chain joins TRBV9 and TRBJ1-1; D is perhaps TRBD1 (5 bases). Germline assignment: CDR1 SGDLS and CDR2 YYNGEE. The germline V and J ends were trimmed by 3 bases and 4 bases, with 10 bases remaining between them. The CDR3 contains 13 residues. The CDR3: CASSAYGGTEAFF. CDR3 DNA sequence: TGTGCCAGCAGCGCCTATGGGGGCACTGAAGCTTTCTTT.

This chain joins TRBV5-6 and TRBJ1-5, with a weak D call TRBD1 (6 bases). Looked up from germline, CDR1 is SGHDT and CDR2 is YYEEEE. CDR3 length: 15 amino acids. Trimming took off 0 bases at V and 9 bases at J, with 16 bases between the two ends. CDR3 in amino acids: CASSLGQASGWPQHF. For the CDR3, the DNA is TGTGCCAGCAGCTTGGGACAGGCTTCGGGTTGGCCCCAGCATTTT.

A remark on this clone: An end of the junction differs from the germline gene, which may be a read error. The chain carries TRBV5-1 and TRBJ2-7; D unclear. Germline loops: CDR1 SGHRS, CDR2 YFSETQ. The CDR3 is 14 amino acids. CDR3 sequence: CASSLFGSSYEQYF. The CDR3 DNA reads TGTGCCAGCAGCTTGTTCGGTAGCTCCTACGAGCAGTACTTC.